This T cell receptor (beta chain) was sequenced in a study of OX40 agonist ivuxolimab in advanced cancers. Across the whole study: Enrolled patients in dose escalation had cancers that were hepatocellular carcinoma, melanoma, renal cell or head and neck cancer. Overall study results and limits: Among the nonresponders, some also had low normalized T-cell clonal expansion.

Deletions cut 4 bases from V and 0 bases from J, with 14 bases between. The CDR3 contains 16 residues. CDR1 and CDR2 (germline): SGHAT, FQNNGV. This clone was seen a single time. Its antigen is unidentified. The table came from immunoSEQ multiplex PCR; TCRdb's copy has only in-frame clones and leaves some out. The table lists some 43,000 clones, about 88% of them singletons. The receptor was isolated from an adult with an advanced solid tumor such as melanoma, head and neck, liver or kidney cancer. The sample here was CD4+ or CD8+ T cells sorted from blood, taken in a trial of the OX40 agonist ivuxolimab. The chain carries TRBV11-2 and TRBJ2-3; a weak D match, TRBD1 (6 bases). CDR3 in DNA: TGTGCCAGCAGCTCCCAGACAGGTATTAGCACAGATACGCAGTATTTT. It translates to CASSSQTGISTDTQYF.